This is a list of T cell receptor beta chains from one sample in a study of blood T cell repertoires in COVID-19. Measured with immunoSEQ multiplex PCR; TCRdb has only the in-frame clones, and not every one. The sample lists about 170,000 clones; 70% to 90% were seen once. Source material: peripheral blood. The receptor set was obtained from an elderly woman in a cohort sampled during active or convalescent COVID-19. Both conserved end residues are part of each CDR3. Each record gives: J gene, clone size, CDR3 length, V gene, D gene, CDR3 DNA, CDR3 protein. A D gene is named only where the DNA matches it firmly. Size is stated for part of the rows, as once, few or many counts, or as a class when the clone is expanded.

TRBJ1-4 NA 15 TRBV6-5 TRBD1 TGTGCCAGCAGAGGGACAGTCCCAACTAATGAAAAACTGTTTTTT CASRGTVPTNEKLFF
TRBJ2-3 NA 18 TRBV6-2/TRBV6-3 TRBD2 TGTGCCAGCAGTTACCCGCTGACCCAGCGGGGGGGAACAGATACGCAGTATTTT CASSYPLTQRGGTDTQYF
TRBJ2-5 NA 15 TRBV5-6 TRBD2 TGTGCCAGCACCCCCCCTTGGGGGGGCCAAGAGACCCAGTACTTC CASTPPWGGQETQYF
TRBJ2-3 NA 15 TRBV11-3 TRBD2 TGTGCCAGCAGCTTTATGGCGGGGGGGGCAGATACGCAGTATTTT CASSFMAGGADTQYF
TRBJ2-1 NA 14 TRBV29-1 NA TGCAGCGCTACGGGTCTGGAATACTACAATGAGCAGTTCTTC CSATGLEYYNEQFF
TRBJ2-1 few 15 TRBV3-1/TRBV3-2 TRBD2 TGTGCCAGCACCAAACCGGGACTAGCTTACAATGAGCAGTTCTTC CASTKPGLAYNEQFF
TRBJ2-2 NA 14 TRBV2 NA TGTGCCAGCAACGACGCCCGAGAGGACGGGGAGCTGTTTTTT CASNDAREDGELFF
TRBJ2-1 once 14 TRBV3-1/TRBV3-2 TRBD2 TGTGCCAGCAGCCAAACTAGCGGTATTGGTGAGCAGTTCTTC CASSQTSGIGEQFF
TRBJ1-5 NA 15 TRBV19 TRBD1 TGTGCCAGTAGTACCCCACAGGGGGCTCGACAGCCCCAGCATTTT CASSTPQGARQPQHF
TRBJ1-4 NA 15 TRBV18 TRBD1 TGTGCCAGCTCACCACAAGAGACAGGGGCAGGAAAACTGTTTTTT CASSPQETGAGKLFF
TRBJ2-1 NA 13 TRBV5-1 NA TGCGCCAGCAGCTACAGAACGTCGGGGGAGCAGTTCTTC CASSYRTSGEQFF
TRBJ1-3 NA 16 TRBV10-3 NA TGTGCCATCAGGGACAACACAGAACTCTCTGGAAACACCATATATTTT CAIRDNTELSGNTIYF
TRBJ2-6 NA 13 TRBV9 NA TGTGCCAGCAGCGTCAGTGGGGCCAACGTCCTGACTTTC CASSVSGANVLTF
TRBJ1-6 once 20 TRBV27 TRBD1 TGTGCCAGCAGTTTATGGGTGCCAGGGGGCTCGAGCTCCTATAATTCACCCCTCCACTTT CASSLWVPGGSSSYNSPLHF
TRBJ2-3 NA 14 TRBV4-3 NA TGCGCCAGCAGCCAAGAAACTACTACAGATACGCAGTATTTT CASSQETTTDTQYF
TRBJ1-2 NA 15 TRBV27 TRBD1 TGTGCCAGCAGTTTCCGCGAGACAGGGGGTAGTGGCTACACCTTC CASSFRETGGSGYTF
TRBJ1-2 NA 11 TRBV3-1/TRBV3-2 NA TGTGCCAGCAGCCACCTCTATGGCTACACCTTC CASSHLYGYTF
TRBJ2-2 NA 15 TRBV5-1 TRBD2 TGCGCCAGCAGCTTGGGCAGCGGGGCCACCGGGGAGCTGTTTTTT CASSLGSGATGELFF
TRBJ1-3 NA 15 TRBV28 NA TGTGCCAGCGGCGGCGGGGGTGTGGGTGGAAACACCATATATTTT CASGGGGVGGNTIYF
TRBJ1-1 NA 13 TRBV6-2/TRBV6-3 NA TGTGCCAGCAGTCGACAGGAGAACACTGAAGCTTTCTTT CASSRQENTEAFF
TRBJ2-5 NA 15 TRBV5-4 TRBD2 TGTGCCGCGACGGAGCGGGGGATGATCTCAGAGACCCAGTACTTC CAATERGMISETQYF
TRBJ1-3 NA 14 TRBV6-5 TRBD1 TGTGCCAGCAGTTCAACAGGGGAAGGAAACACCATATATTTT CASSSTGEGNTIYF
TRBJ2-2 NA 15 TRBV27 TRBD1 TGTGCCAGCAGTTTTGGGACAGTAGTGTCCGGGGAGCTGTTTTTT CASSFGTVVSGELFF
TRBJ2-5 once 13 TRBV2 NA TGTGCCAGCAGTGAAGCGGGTAGAGGGACCCAGTACTTC CASSEAGRGTQYF
TRBJ1-1 NA 17 TRBV5-8 NA TGTGCCAGCAGCTCCCTGAGGGGGTACCGCATGAACACTGAAGCTTTCTTT CASSSLRGYRMNTEAFF
TRBJ1-2 NA 15 TRBV27 NA TGTGCCAGCAGTTTCCGGGTAGTAGGGGCTGGGGGCTACACCTTC CASSFRVVGAGGYTF
TRBJ1-1 NA 14 TRBV4-3 NA TGCGCCAGCAGCCAAGATTGGCGGGGAACTGAAGCTTTCTTT CASSQDWRGTEAFF
TRBJ2-2 NA 14 TRBV11-3 TRBD1 TGTGCCAGCAGCTTGGCCACCGGGACAGCGGAGCTGTTTTTT CASSLATGTAELFF
TRBJ2-5 NA 13 TRBV28 TRBD2 TGTGCCAGCAGGAGCGGGGGGGTAGAGACCCAGTACTTC CASRSGGVETQYF
TRBJ1-1 few 16 TRBV25-1 TRBD1 TGTGCCAGCATCGCCGACAAGACAGGGTCCGGCACTGAAGCTTTCTTT CASIADKTGSGTEAFF
TRBJ2-1 few 14 TRBV28 NA TGTGCCAGCAGTCGGCAGACAAGCGGAAAAGAGCAGTTCTTC CASSRQTSGKEQFF
TRBJ2-2 NA 14 TRBV6-5 TRBD1 TGTGCCAGCAGTTGGGACAGGGATACCGGGGAGCTGTTTTTT CASSWDRDTGELFF
TRBJ1-6 NA 14 TRBV4-1 NA TGCGCCAGCAGCCAAGTGCGGGGCGATTCACCCCTCCACTTT CASSQVRGDSPLHF
TRBJ2-2 NA 12 TRBV13 NA TGTGCCAGCAGCCCAGGATACGGGGAGCTGTTTTTT CASSPGYGELFF
TRBJ2-7 NA 12 TRBV18 NA TGTGCCAGCTCACCCACTCTCTACGAGCAGTACTTC CASSPTLYEQYF
TRBJ1-1 NA 14 TRBV24-1 NA TGTGCCACCAGTGACTCTGGGACACGCTCTGAAGCTTTCTTT CATSDSGTRSEAFF
TRBJ2-4 NA 17 TRBV7-9 TRBD2 TGTGCCAGCAGCTCGGGGGGTAGCCGGCTAGCCAAAAACATTCAGTACTTC CASSSGGSRLAKNIQYF
TRBJ1-6 NA 17 TRBV7-8 NA TGTGCCAGCAGCTCTAGTTCACTTAGCTCCTATAATTCACCCCTCCACTTT CASSSSSLSSYNSPLHF
TRBJ1-2 NA 14 TRBV3-1/TRBV3-2 NA TGTGCCAGCAGCCAAGAAACGACAGTCAGCGGCTACACCTTC CASSQETTVSGYTF
TRBJ1-1 NA 14 TRBV6-5 NA TGTGCCAGCAGTTACGGGCAGGGCGTCACTGAAGCTTTCTTT CASSYGQGVTEAFF
TRBJ2-4 NA 16 TRBV5-4 TRBD2 TGTGCCAGCAGCTTGCGCCTAGCGGGGTCATCTGACATTCAGTACTTC CASSLRLAGSSDIQYF
TRBJ1-3 NA 16 TRBV3-1/TRBV3-2 TRBD1 TGTGCCAGCAGCCGTACAGGGGGCGTTAATGGAAACACCATATATTTT CASSRTGGVNGNTIYF
TRBJ2-1 few 15 TRBV15 TRBD1 TGTGCCACCAGAATAGGGACAGGGGTGTTCGGTGAGCAGTTCTTC CATRIGTGVFGEQFF
TRBJ1-4 NA 15 TRBV27 NA TGTGCCAGCAGTTTATCGGGCCGTCGGGGGGAAAAACTGTTTTTT CASSLSGRRGEKLFF
TRBJ1-5 NA 16 TRBV4-1 NA TGCGCCAGCAGCCAAGGGTTGACAGTTCAGGGACAGCCCCAGCATTTT CASSQGLTVQGQPQHF
TRBJ1-6 NA 18 TRBV28 TRBD1 TGTGCCAGCAGTCGGTACTCCGGGACAGGGGTTTATAATTCACCCCTCCACTTT CASSRYSGTGVYNSPLHF
TRBJ1-1 NA 13 TRBV2 NA TGTGCCAGCAGTGTTCGGGGTCGCACTGAAGCTTTCTTT CASSVRGRTEAFF